The rows below give T cell receptor beta chains drawn from one sample of a study of blood T cells in healthy people across ages. One entry per CDR3 protein, called by TCRdb with MiXCR from the 5' RACE reads. Found here are roughly 2 million distinct CDR3 sequences, roughly 50% of them singletons; the top ten hold over 2%. Sequencing was carried out using blood. These receptors came from a woman aged 40 to 50 in good health. The CDR3 runs from the conserved cysteine through the conserved F or W. The D gene is left open where the match is weak. Size tells how often a clone was seen (once, few, many) or the class of an expanded clone, and some rows leave it out.

d_gene: TRBD2
j_gene: TRBJ2-1
abundance: NA
v_gene: TRBV20-1
CDR3aa: CSARVSGGSSYNEQFF
CDR3nt: TGCAGTGCTAGAGTTAGCGGGGGGAGCTCCTACAATGAGCAGTTCTTC

d_gene: NA
j_gene: TRBJ2-1
abundance: once
v_gene: TRBV27
CDR3aa: CASSINPTGIGAYEQFF
CDR3nt: TGTGCCAGCAGCATCAACCCGACCGGGATCGGTGCCTACGAGCAGTTCTTC

d_gene: NA
j_gene: TRBJ1-5
abundance: NA
v_gene: TRBV6-5
CDR3aa: CASSYGRGGDQPQHF
CDR3nt: TGTGCCAGCAGTTACGGCAGGGGAGGCGATCAGCCCCAGCATTTT

d_gene: TRBD2
j_gene: TRBJ2-3
abundance: NA
v_gene: TRBV7-9
CDR3aa: CASSLVNGLAGFTDTQYF
CDR3nt: TGTGCCAGCAGCTTAGTCAACGGACTAGCGGGGTTCACAGATACGCAGTATTTT

d_gene: TRBD1
j_gene: TRBJ1-6
abundance: NA
v_gene: TRBV4-1
CDR3aa: CASSPPGQGFSLPVALHF
CDR3nt: TGCGCCAGCAGCCCCCCGGGACAGGGATTCTCTTTACCGGTGGCCCTCCACTTT

d_gene: NA
j_gene: TRBJ1-6
abundance: few
v_gene: TRBV13
CDR3aa: CASSIRQARYNSPLHF
CDR3nt: TGTGCCAGCAGTATCAGACAGGCTCGCTATAATTCACCCCTCCACTTT

d_gene: NA
j_gene: TRBJ1-4
abundance: many
v_gene: TRBV5-1
CDR3aa: CASSLSSTNEKLFF
CDR3nt: TGTGCCAGCAGCTTAAGTTCAACTAATGAAAAACTGTTTTTT

d_gene: TRBD2
j_gene: TRBJ2-3
abundance: NA
v_gene: TRBV5-1
CDR3aa: CASSLSRGGVTDTQYF
CDR3nt: TGCGCCAGCAGCTTGTCCCGGGGGGGCGTCACAGATACGCAGTATTTT

d_gene: NA
j_gene: TRBJ1-2
abundance: few
v_gene: TRBV6-5
CDR3aa: CASSYTGRVNYGYTF
CDR3nt: TGTGCCAGCAGTTACACGGGGCGCGTCAACTATGGCTACACCTTC

d_gene: TRBD1
j_gene: TRBJ2-5
abundance: NA
v_gene: TRBV14
CDR3aa: CASSQPRDRRKETQYF
CDR3nt: TGTGCCAGCAGCCAGCCCCGGGACAGGAGGAAGGAGACCCAGTACTTC

d_gene: NA
j_gene: TRBJ1-5
abundance: few
v_gene: TRBV7-2
CDR3aa: CASSLEAGYSNQPQHF
CDR3nt: TGTGCCAGCAGCTTAGAGGCCGGATATAGCAATCAGCCCCAGCATTTT

d_gene: TRBD2
j_gene: TRBJ2-3
abundance: NA
v_gene: TRBV7-9
CDR3aa: CASSPRLAADTQYF
CDR3nt: TGTGCCAGCAGCCCAAGACTAGCTGCAGATACGCAGTATTTT

d_gene: TRBD2
j_gene: TRBJ2-7
abundance: few
v_gene: TRBV20-1
CDR3aa: CSARRTSVYEQYF
CDR3nt: TGCAGTGCTAGGCGGACTAGCGTCTACGAGCAGTACTTC

d_gene: NA
j_gene: TRBJ1-2
abundance: NA
v_gene: TRBV20-1
CDR3aa: CSARIRAGPRGRNYGYTF
CDR3nt: TGCAGTGCTAGAATACGAGCAGGGCCCCGCGGCCGCAACTATGGCTACACCTTC

d_gene: NA
j_gene: TRBJ1-1
abundance: once
v_gene: TRBV6-1
CDR3aa: CASSEAGGGTEAFF
CDR3nt: TGTGCCAGCAGTGAAGCGGGGGGGGGCACTGAAGCTTTCTTT